One sample yielded the 13 T cell receptor beta chains listed below, sequenced in a study of T cell changes during pregnancy in multiple sclerosis. Produced via immunoSEQ multiplex PCR; TCRdb's table is partial and in-frame only. In the table there are about 20,000 clones, about nine tenths of which are singletons. The sample was CD8+ T cells from peripheral blood mononuclear cells, taken after pregnancy. The receptors were sampled from a female donor in good health, enrolled as a control in a pregnancy study.

This clone has only one observation. This chain connects TRBV5-5 to TRBJ2-7, with D unclear. CDR1 and CDR2 (germline): SGHKS, YYEKEE (reference sequence). Trimming removed 2 bases from V and 5 bases from J, with 8 bases in between. This CDR3 comprises 12 residues. The chain's CDR3 is CASSFYEDEQYF. The DNA for the CDR3 is TGTGCCAGCAGCTTCTATGAGGACGAGCAGTACTTC.

This chain links TRBV11-2 with TRBJ2-2; D might be TRBD2 (5 bases). The CDR3 totals 13 residues. Germline V gives CDR1 SGHAT, CDR2 FQNNGV. V lost 3 bases and J lost 7, with 9 bases in between. DNA of the CDR3: TGTGCCAGCAGCTTCGGTGGAGGCGGGGAGCTGTTTTTT. This gives the protein CASSFGGGGELFF.

This clone was picked up a small number of times. The J gene is TRBJ1-1, the V gene TRBV30; the D gene is possibly TRBD1 (5 bases). Trimming stripped 0 bases from V and 7 bases from J, with 15 bases between. Looked up from germline, CDR1 is GTSNPN and CDR2 is SVGIG (reference sequence). The CDR3 loop spans 14 amino acids. CDR3 protein: CAWSVDTGFIEAFF. CDR3 coding DNA: TGTGCCTGGAGTGTGGACACCGGATTTATTGAAGCTTTCTTT. Variable domain in full (rest from reference TRBV30 and TRBJ1-1): SQTIHQWPATLVQPVGSPLSLECTVEGTSNPNLYWYRQAAGRGLQLLFYSVGIGQISSEVPQNLSASRPQDRQFILSSKKLLLSDSGFYLCAWSVDTGFIEAFFGQGTRLTVV.

The chain recombines TRBV27 with TRBJ2-6, with TRBD1 matching over 9 bases. Germline V gene data show CDR1 as MNHEY and CDR2 as SMNVEV (reference sequence). The CDR3 is 14 amino acids. Trimming took 5 bases from V and 11 from J; bases not matched to a gene: 7. CDR3 sequence: CASSAGTGSYVLTF. The CDR3 bases are TGTGCCAGCAGTGCCGGGACAGGGTCATACGTCCTGACTTTC.

The genes are TRBV5-7 and TRBJ2-3, with D tentatively TRBD2 (6 bases). TRBV5-7 is flagged as an ORF with uncertain function. V was shortened by 4 bases and J by 6 bases, with 12 bases between the two germline ends. There are 13 residues in the CDR3. DNA of the CDR3: TGTGCCAGCAGCACGCGGGGACCCGATACGCAGTATTTT. This codes for CASSTRGPDTQYF.

This rearrangement joins TRBV27 to TRBJ2-3; 9 nucleotides line up with TRBD1. CDR1 MNHEY and CDR2 SMNVEV come from the germline V gene (reference sequence). Trimming at V came to 2 bases and at J to 1 base, leaving 4 bases not matched to a gene. This CDR3 is 16 amino acids long. The DNA of the CDR3 is TGTGCCAGCAGTTTAGACAGGGGGGGTCGCACAGATACGCAGTATTTT. Protein product: CASSLDRGGRTDTQYF.

The CDR3 sequence: CASTSKGLAGVNEQFF. DNA for the CDR3: TGTGCCAGCACCAGTAAGGGACTAGCGGGGGTCAATGAGCAGTTCTTC. J is TRBJ2-1 and V is TRBV9, with TRBD2 matching over 14 bases. Germline CDR1 is SGDLS and CDR2 is YYNGEE. After removal of 6 bases from V and 6 bases from J, the junction contained 8 bases not matched to a gene. This CDR3 contains 16 residues.

The rearrangement links TRBV6-5 to TRBJ1-5; 8 bases map to TRBD1. With V trimmed by 7 bases and J by 4 bases, 6 bases remained unmatched. The CDR3 sequence is 14 residues long. Germline CDR1 is MNHEY and CDR2 is SVGAGI. The CDR3 here is CASTQTGANQPQHF. The CDR3 DNA sequence: TGTGCCAGCACCCAGACAGGGGCAAATCAGCCCCAGCATTTT.

V usage is TRBV11-2 and J usage is TRBJ1-1; D remains ambiguous. Looked up from germline, CDR1 is SGHAT and CDR2 is FQNNGV. There are 12 residues in the CDR3. V gave up 4 bases and J gave up 6 bases, with 9 bases separating them. CDR3 sequence (DNA): TGTGCCAGCAGCTCATCGGGAGCTGAAGCTTTCTTT. This translates into CASSSSGAEAFF.

This chain uses TRBV5-8 with TRBJ1-6, with D maybe TRBD1 (5 bases). The CDR3 totals 15 residues. Deletions cut 4 bases from V and 9 bases from J, with 17 bases between. Germline CDR1 and CDR2: SGHTS and YDEGEE. The CDR3 DNA reads TGTGCCAGCAGCCGGGGAGGGGTTGAGGCTTCACCCCTCCACTTT. Amino acids: CASSRGGVEASPLHF.

V usage is TRBV7-9 and J usage is TRBJ2-7; 7 bases align to TRBD1. CDR1 and CDR2 (germline): SEHNR, FQNEAQ (reference sequence). With V trimmed by 3 bases and J by 3 bases, 2 bases remained unmatched. This CDR3 contains 13 residues. In nucleotides, the CDR3 is TGTGCCAGCAGCTTGAACAGGGGCTACGAGCAGTACTTC. Its protein product is CASSLNRGYEQYF.

J is TRBJ2-2 and V is TRBV15; possibly TRBD2 for D (6 bases). The CDR3 totals 15 residues. Germline V CDR1 and CDR2: LNHNV, YYDKDF (reference sequence). The V and J ends lost 0 bases and 3 bases respectively, with 8 bases between them. DNA for the CDR3: TGTGCCACCAGCAGAGATCGGGGGTACACCGGGGAGCTGTTTTTT. Amino acids: CATSRDRGYTGELFF.

The chain carries TRBV2 and TRBJ1-5; TRBD1 aligns across 8 bases. V shed 6 bases and J 0 bases; nucleotides not matched to a gene: 13. CDR1 SNHLY and CDR2 FYNNEI come from the germline V gene. The CDR3 covers 18 residues. CDR3 coding DNA: TGTGCCAGCAGACACCGTGAGACAGGGGATTATAGCAATCAGCCCCAGCATTTT. Protein: CASRHRETGDYSNQPQHF.